This T cell receptor (beta chain) was sequenced in a study of cytomegalovirus exposure and HLA in healthy donors (dated by TCRdb to 2016 to 2017). Background for the entire study: In an earlier analysis of around 540 of the donors, 250 to 350 Gb of sequence data and 90 million to 120 million unique TCR beta sequences from 180 million or so T cells were reported. Several DR-DQ haplotypes were handled as single units for association and clustering because linkage in the cohort was strong. Among the approximately 400 genotyped donors, approximately 77% belonged to the genetic ancestry cluster associated with self-reported Caucasian donors. A separate validation cohort of approximately 130 different subjects was used in addition to the roughly 620-subject first cohort. Every repertoire in the discovery cohort had been generated on one and the same sequencing platform. Typing coverage varied by locus: 629-630 donors for A, B, C, DRB1 and DQB1; approximately 500 for DQA1; around 610 for DPA1; approximately 470 for DPB1. An earlier analysis of 450 to 750 of the donors used high-throughput TCR beta sequencing to judge whether each TCR beta V gene segment behaved as functional or pseudogenic. Among about 360 genotyped donors of the cohort, an average of around 240,000 unique TCR beta nucleotide sequences were sequenced per donor, around 20% of them non-productive. The study aimed to test whether cataloging public T cell receptors could reveal signatures of past pathogen exposure. Donor age, sex, ethnicity and CMV serostatus were compiled alongside the repertoire data. In the later analysis, no new phenotypic data were used to find candidate immune exposures; instead, reliance was placed on TCR beta sequences and their occurrence across donors. A later genetic analysis took genome-wide SNP genotypes for about 65% of the 666 donors and used that subset as a discovery cohort. The T cell repertoires of under 700 subjects were profiled by immunosequencing and related to cytomegalovirus serostatus. The study combined high-throughput TCR immunosequencing, statistical association of individual TCRs with disease status, and machine learning to predict cytomegalovirus infection status. HLA typing included class I and class II loci at four-digit resolution. A later analysis re-examined previously published TCR beta repertoires from around 670 donors and added high-resolution HLA genotyping to investigate patterns of TCR occurrence. Around 320 gigabases of sequencing data and 70 million to 100 million unique TCR sequences were included in an early release covering about 620 HLA-typed donors. General conclusions and limits of the study: According to a later genetic analysis, donors in an Asian-associated ancestry cluster had fewer N-insertions in productive TCRs than the approximately 650-donor mean. The authors suggested that the approach could potentially be extended to other disease states and immunological phenotypes. A later analysis associated about 18,000 TCR beta sequences with specific HLA alleles at a false discovery rate of 0.05. Linkage disequilibrium might explain the correlated functional status among segregating V segments, but an unknown experimental factor could not be excluded. CMV serostatus was the only immune exposure information available for the cohort. Most TCR sequences were seen in very few donors, while some public TCRs were found in many individuals. A later genetic analysis associated a missense DCLRE1C variant with V-gene and J-gene trimming of TCR beta chains, and an independent cohort replicated the association. A further reported finding was that TCR beta sequences accurately predicted the HLA-A and HLA-B alleles for most subjects in the first cohort. The sequencing pipeline was judged likely to have produced a cluster of highly shared sequence variants as a technical artifact. Most CMV-associated TCR beta chains appeared to be HLA-restricted in a later analysis, and the HLA associations seemed to be driven largely by CMV exposure. A few of the identified cytomegalovirus-associated TCR beta chains were confirmed in vitro to be specific for cytomegalovirus antigens. Because some donors lacked HLA typing at each locus, the association tests relied only on the typed subset. Broadly in line with IMGT annotations, most TCR beta V segments showed up in productive rearrangements about 87% or about 30% of the time in an earlier analysis of about 500 of the donors. A total of 164 TCR beta chains were listed by the study as associated with cytomegalovirus. In both the original and validation cohorts, the classifier was reported to diagnose cytomegalovirus status with high specificity and sensitivity. In a later analysis, HLA-associated TCR beta chains were found to be more clonally expanded and to have lower generation probabilities than equally common non-associated chains. This cohort had only TCR beta chains sequenced, and the lack of alpha or paired-chain data limited which features could be detected. Sequencing depth was assumed to be roughly uniform across donors in the presence/absence analyses, though that assumption may not hold. According to a later analysis, TCR association rates differed among HLA loci, with DRB1 alleles showing the most associated TCRs and HLA-C alleles showing the fewest. Some 16 rarely observed V segments, including chromosome 9 orphons, were excluded from the earlier analysis of several hundred of the donors because counts were too low. Assigning TCR associations to individual alleles was difficult when HLA alleles, especially DR and DQ, strongly co-occurred. Several of the top co-occurrence clusters appeared to be linked to parvovirus B19, influenza, CMV and Epstein-Barr virus, according to a later analysis. Some IMGT-functional V segments, including TRBV6-2 and TRBV6-3, could not be distinguished by the 87-base-pair reads and were therefore excluded.

As encoded in the germline V gene, CDR1 is MNHNS while CDR2 is SASEGT. Between the V and J ends, shortened by 3 bases and 8 bases respectively, the junction contains 13 bases. The CDR3 covers 14 residues, taking in both the cysteine and the phenylalanine. CDR3 DNA only is kept here, 42 bases in frame from base 1. The cohort comprised under 700 healthy bone marrow donors. At the time of sampling, every cohort member was nominally healthy, though immune exposures that went unrecorded were likely present. The donor was CMV seropositive and belonged to the group of over 250 seropositive cohort members. Each donor provided a peripheral blood sample, and peripheral blood mononuclear cells were used for TCR beta sequencing. The Qiagen DNeasy Blood Extraction Kit was used to extract genomic DNA from the blood cell samples. The library was prepared using the immunoSEQ multiplex PCR assay. The multiplex PCR relied on a mix of 60 forward primers for TCR Vbeta segments and 13 reverse primers for TCR Jbeta segments. Amplification of the CDR3 region of rearranged TCR beta genes was performed with a multiplex PCR assay on genomic DNA. The Illumina HiSeq System was used to sequence the amplified TCR beta libraries as 87-base-pair reads. As for how the authors treated the data: Across the roughly 670 repertoires, a later analysis counted 80 million or so unique TCR beta chains, 9.5 million to 13 million of which were shared by at least two donors. A nearest-neighbor algorithm error-corrected the raw reads and collapsed the reads into unique sequences, merging closely related sequences to remove PCR and sequencing errors. CDR3 sequences were aligned to IMGT reference sequences to assign V, D and J gene segments. Each retained sequence needed at least a six-nucleotide match to both a V gene segment and a J gene segment. Rearrangements were called productive when the CDR3 lacked stop codons and stayed in frame with V and J; all others were non-productive. Following IMGT convention, CDR3 was defined as the stretch from the second conserved V-encoded cysteine to the conserved J-encoded phenylalanine. The earlier analysis of 587 of the donors excluded any sequence lacking an unambiguous match to a single V gene segment. In an earlier analysis of approximately 560 of the donors, a V segment was called functional when productive rearrangements were above 56.7%, and segregating when the standard deviation between donors exceeded 5%. To diagnose cytomegalovirus status from the catalog of TCR beta chain sequences, a statistical classification framework was built. In a later analysis, V and J genes were assigned by comparing TCR nucleotide sequences against IMGT/GENE-DB human TR gene sequences. A later analysis assigned CDR3 sequences and most-parsimonious VDJ recombination scenarios with the TCRdist pipeline. In a later analysis, every TCR beta chain was defined by the combination of its CDR3 amino acid sequence and its V-gene family, and reads without a unique V-gene family were dropped. To address suspected cross-contamination and a sequencing artifact, a later analysis removed roughly 640 highly shared, low-generation-probability nucleotide sequences. In a later analysis, a clonal expansion index for each public chain was calculated from normalized within-repertoire ranks of inferred template counts. A later analysis computed generation probabilities with a VDJ recombination model fitted to out-of-frame rearrangements, and checked the results against IGoR. A later analysis scored TCR-TCR, TCR-HLA and TCR-CMV co-occurrence with hypergeometric tests, applying a repertoire-size bias correction to TCR pairs. In a later analysis, false discovery rates were estimated by permuting HLA or CMV assignments 20 times. In a later analysis, co-occurring TCRs were grouped with DBSCAN, and TCRdist sequence similarity was added when clustering was performed within HLA-allele-positive subsets. For co-occurrence clustering, repertoires with fewer than 30,000 or more than 120,000 public chains were excluded, along with roughly 5 repertoires with anomalous nucleotide sharing. The table comes from immuneACCESS by way of TCRdb, which keeps in-frame sequences with V and J called. Part of the clones is missing from these tables; in studies checked, under half for an unresolved V gene and the rest for unknown reasons. V and J calls plus clone size are reproduced from that table; the DNA served to infer D and trimming. The sample table shows about 150,000 clones, and under 75% are seen once. Jointly, the top ten make up around 7.1% of the sample.

This clone was found a few times. This clone's antigen is unknown. No base qualities exist here, and no much larger clone lies one base off it. The sequence derives from a woman aged 55-75 years in good health and CMV-seropositive. The chain is encoded by TRBV6-1 joined to TRBJ1-4; a tentative D match to TRBD1 spans 6 bases. Sequencing was done on a sample of PBMCs. For the CDR3, the sequence is CASSDIRGGEKLFF. The DNA sequence is TGTGCCAGCAGTGATATCAGGGGTGGGGAAAAACTGTTTTTT.